This TCR beta chain was sequenced in a study of OX40 agonist ivuxolimab in advanced cancers. A note on the overall study: The costimulatory receptor OX40 (CD134) was targeted by ivuxolimab, a fully human IgG2 agonistic monoclonal antibody. Of the approximately 50 dose-escalation patients, hepatocellular carcinoma was present in approximately 20, melanoma in approximately 15, renal cell carcinoma in 9 and head and neck cancer in 9. Peripheral TCRbeta sequencing was intended to test whether TCR sequence diversity was altered and clonal T-cell expansion was caused by ivuxolimab. Partial responses were achieved by three dose-escalation patients, of whom one had hepatocellular carcinoma and two had cutaneous melanoma. In the dose-escalation cohort, 82.7% of patients were male, and the mean age was roughly 60 years, with a range of 23 to 79. Intravenous ivuxolimab was administered to patients every 2 weeks at six dose levels: 0.01, 0.1, 0.3, 1.5, 3 and 10 mg/kg. Prior anti-PD-1, anti-PD-L1 or anti-CTLA-4 therapy was permitted, and 40% of dose-escalation patients had received checkpoint inhibitors. The paper describes the monotherapy dose-escalation part (N of about 54 patients) of the phase I trial of ivuxolimab.

The trial excluded patients who had a history of autoimmune disease or were on systemic immunosuppression. Peripheral blood for TCR sequencing was collected from all dose cohorts at baseline, on cycle 4 day 1, and on cycle 7 day 1. The samples were taken from a phase I, first-in-human, multicenter, open-label dose-escalation trial of ivuxolimab. Adults with locally advanced or metastatic melanoma, renal cell carcinoma, hepatocellular carcinoma or head and neck squamous cell carcinoma were enrolled in the trial. Before TCR sequencing, CD4+ T cells and CD8+ T cells were sorted from peripheral blood as separate populations. For CDR1 and CDR2, the germline V gene lists MGHDK and SYGVNS. The V end gives up 6 bases and the J end 7 bases, leaving 9 bases in the junction not matched to a gene. The CDR3 holds 14 amino acids from the cysteine to the phenylalanine. Only the CDR3 part of the read is kept: 42 bases, read in frame from the first base.

General study outcomes and caveats: Low levels of normalized T-cell clonal expansion were also seen in some patients who did not respond. In the 0.1-3.0 mg/kg groups, partial responders had among the lowest normalized peripheral clonal expansion, particularly in CD8+ T cells. Antigen specificity was not determined for the clonally expanded peripheral T cells. Clonal expansion of both CD4+ and CD8+ blood T cells was observed from baseline to week 6 at doses 0.1 to 3.0 mg/kg. After ivuxolimab, expanded clones were on average more numerous among CD8+ T cells than among CD4+ T cells.

Genomic DNA was isolated from the sorted cells so that the TCRbeta CDR3 region could be sequenced. The immunoSEQ Assay was used to sequence the TCRbeta CDR3 regions. Imported from immuneACCESS, the table was reduced by TCRdb to in-frame sequences with V and J called. These copies leave out some clones; in studies compared against another copy, an unresolved V gene accounts for under half, and the cause of the remainder is not known. Present in this sample are 65,000 to 80,000 clones, approximately 84% of which were seen just once. Approximately 2.1% of the sample is in the top ten clones. In regard to this clone: It lacks a known antigen. No base-level quality is on record; no much larger clone is a single base apart.

Recombination joined TRBV25-1 with TRBJ2-7; 10 of the junction bases match TRBD1. This material consisted of CD4+ or CD8+ T cells sorted from blood, taken in a trial of the OX40 agonist ivuxolimab. The clonotype was recovered from an adult with an advanced solid tumor such as melanoma, head and neck, liver or kidney cancer. The nucleotide sequence reads TGTGCCAGCAGGTCCGGGACAGGGGTCGGGGAGCAGTACTTC. This translates into CASRSGTGVGEQYF.